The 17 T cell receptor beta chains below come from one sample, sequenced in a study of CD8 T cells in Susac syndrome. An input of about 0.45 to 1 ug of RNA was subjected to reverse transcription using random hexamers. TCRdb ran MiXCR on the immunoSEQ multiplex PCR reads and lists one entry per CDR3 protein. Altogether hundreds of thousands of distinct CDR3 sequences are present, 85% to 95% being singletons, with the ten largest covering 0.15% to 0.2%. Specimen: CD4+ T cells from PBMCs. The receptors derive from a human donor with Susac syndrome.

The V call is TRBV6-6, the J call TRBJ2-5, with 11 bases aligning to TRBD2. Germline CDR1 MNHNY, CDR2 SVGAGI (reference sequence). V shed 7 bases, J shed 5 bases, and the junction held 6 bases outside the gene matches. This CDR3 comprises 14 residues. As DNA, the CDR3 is TGTGCCAGCACCGGGGCTAGCGGGGGGGAGACCCAGTACTTC. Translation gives CASTGASGGETQYF.

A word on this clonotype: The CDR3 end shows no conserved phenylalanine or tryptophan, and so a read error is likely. Here the CDR3 DNA reads TGTGCCAGCAGCTTAGAACCAGGCAGCCCCAATCAGCCCCAGCATTCT. It specifies CASSLEPGSPNQPQHS. The chain is built from TRBV7-2 and TRBJ1-5; D is uncertain. The ends were cut back, 1 base at V and 3 bases at J, with 13 bases in the middle. CDR3 length: 16 amino acids. Germline CDR1 and CDR2: SGHTA and FQGNSA.

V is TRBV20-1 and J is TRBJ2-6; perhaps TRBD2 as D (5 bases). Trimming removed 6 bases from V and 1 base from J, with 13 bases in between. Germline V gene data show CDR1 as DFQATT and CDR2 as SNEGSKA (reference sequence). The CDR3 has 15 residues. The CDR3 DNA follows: TGCAGTGCAGGTGGACGGAGGTCTGGGGCCAACGTCCTGACTTTC. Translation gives CSAGGRRSGANVLTF.

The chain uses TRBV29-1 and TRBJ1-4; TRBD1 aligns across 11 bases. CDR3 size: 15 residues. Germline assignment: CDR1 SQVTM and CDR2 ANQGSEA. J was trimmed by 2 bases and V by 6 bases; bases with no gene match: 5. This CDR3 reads CSVGQGATTNEKLFF. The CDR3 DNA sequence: TGCAGCGTCGGACAGGGGGCTACGACTAATGAAAAACTGTTTTTT.

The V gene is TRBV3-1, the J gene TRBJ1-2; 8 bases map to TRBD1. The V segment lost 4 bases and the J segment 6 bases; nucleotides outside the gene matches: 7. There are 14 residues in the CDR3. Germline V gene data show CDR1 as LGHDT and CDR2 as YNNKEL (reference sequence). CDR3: CASSPQGAIDGYTF. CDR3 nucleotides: TGTGCCAGCAGCCCGCAGGGGGCTATAGATGGCTACACCTTC.

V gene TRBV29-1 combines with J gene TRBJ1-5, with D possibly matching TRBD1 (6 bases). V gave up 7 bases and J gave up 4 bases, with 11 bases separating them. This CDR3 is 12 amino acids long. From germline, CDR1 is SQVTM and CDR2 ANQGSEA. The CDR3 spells CSAGTLNQPQHF. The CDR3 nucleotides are TGCAGCGCAGGGACATTAAATCAGCCCCAGCATTTT. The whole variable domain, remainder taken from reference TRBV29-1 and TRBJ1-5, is SAVISQKPSRDICQRGTSLTIQCQVDSQVTMMFWYRQQPGQSLTLIATANQGSEATYESGFVIDKFPISRPNLTFSTLTVSNMSPEDSSIYLCSAGTLNQPQHFGDGTRLSIL.

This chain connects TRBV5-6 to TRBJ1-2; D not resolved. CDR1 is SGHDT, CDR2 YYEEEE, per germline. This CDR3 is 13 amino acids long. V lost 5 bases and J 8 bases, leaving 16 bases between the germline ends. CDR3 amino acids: CASRSGPTEGYTF. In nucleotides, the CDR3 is TGTGCCAGCAGATCGGGTCCCACAGAAGGCTACACCTTC.

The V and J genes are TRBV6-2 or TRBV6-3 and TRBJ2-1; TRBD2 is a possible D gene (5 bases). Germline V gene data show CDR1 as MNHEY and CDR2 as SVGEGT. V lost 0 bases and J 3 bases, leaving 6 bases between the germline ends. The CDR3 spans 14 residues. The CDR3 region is CASSYSRVYNEQFF. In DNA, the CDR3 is TGTGCCAGCAGTTACTCGCGGGTCTACAATGAGCAGTTCTTC.

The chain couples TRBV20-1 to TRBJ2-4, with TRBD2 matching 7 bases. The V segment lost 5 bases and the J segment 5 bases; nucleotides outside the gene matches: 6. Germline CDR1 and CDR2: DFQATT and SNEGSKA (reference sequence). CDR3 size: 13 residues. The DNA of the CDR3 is TGCAGTGCTCGGGGGGAGCACCAAAACATTCAGTACTTC. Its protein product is CSARGEHQNIQYF.

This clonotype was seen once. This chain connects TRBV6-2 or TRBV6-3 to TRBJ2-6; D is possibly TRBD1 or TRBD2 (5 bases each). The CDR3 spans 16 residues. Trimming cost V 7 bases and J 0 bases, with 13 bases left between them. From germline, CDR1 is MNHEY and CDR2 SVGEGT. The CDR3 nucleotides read TGTGCCAGCACCCTCAGGGCGGGCTCTGGGGCCAACGTCCTGACTTTC. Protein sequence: CASTLRAGSGANVLTF.

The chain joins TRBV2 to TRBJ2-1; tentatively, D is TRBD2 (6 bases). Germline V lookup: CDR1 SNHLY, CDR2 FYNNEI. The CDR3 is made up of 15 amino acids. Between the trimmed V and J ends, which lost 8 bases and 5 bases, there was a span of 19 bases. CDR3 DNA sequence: TGTGCCAGCCATGCTTTGACGGGGGTTCACAATGAGCAGTTCTTC. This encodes CASHALTGVHNEQFF.

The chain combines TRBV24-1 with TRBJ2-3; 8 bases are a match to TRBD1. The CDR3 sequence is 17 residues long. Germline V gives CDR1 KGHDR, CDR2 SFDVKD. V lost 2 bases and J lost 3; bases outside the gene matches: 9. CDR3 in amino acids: CATSDSSGTGRTDTQYF. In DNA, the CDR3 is TGTGCCACCAGTGATTCCTCCGGGACAGGCAGGACAGATACGCAGTATTTT.

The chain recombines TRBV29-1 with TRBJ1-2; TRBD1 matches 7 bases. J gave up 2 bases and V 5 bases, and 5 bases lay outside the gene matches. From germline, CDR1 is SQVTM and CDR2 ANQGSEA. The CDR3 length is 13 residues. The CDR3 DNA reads TGCAGCGTTCAACTGGGACAGAACTATGGCTACACCTTC. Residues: CSVQLGQNYGYTF.

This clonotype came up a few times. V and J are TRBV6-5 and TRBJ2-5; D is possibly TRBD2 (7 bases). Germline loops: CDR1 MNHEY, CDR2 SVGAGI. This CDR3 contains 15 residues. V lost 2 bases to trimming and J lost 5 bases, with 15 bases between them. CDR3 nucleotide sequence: TGTGCCAGCAGTTACGAAGGGGGGGCTTGGGAGACCCAGTACTTC. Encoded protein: CASSYEGGAWETQYF.

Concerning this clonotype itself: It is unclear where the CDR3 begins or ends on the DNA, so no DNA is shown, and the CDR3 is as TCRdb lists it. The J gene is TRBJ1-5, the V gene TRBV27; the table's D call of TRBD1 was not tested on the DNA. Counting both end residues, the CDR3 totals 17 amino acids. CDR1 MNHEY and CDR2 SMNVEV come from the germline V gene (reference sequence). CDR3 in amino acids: CASSFLAGARSNQPQHF.

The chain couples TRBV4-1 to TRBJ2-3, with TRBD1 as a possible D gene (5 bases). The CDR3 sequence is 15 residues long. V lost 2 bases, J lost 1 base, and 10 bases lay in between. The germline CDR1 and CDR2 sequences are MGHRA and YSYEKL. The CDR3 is CASSQQGVGTDTQYF. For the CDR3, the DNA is TGCGCCAGCAGCCAACAAGGGGTTGGCACAGATACGCAGTATTTT.

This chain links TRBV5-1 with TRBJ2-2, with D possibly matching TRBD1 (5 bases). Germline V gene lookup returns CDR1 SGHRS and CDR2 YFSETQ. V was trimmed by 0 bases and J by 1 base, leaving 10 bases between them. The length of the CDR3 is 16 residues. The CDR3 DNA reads TGCGCCAGCAGCTTGGAAGACAGCGAGAACACCGGGGAGCTGTTTTTT. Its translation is CASSLEDSENTGELFF.